This T cell receptor beta chain originates from a study of blood T cell repertoires in COVID-19. For the study at large: T cells, B-cell-depleted T cells, or PBMCs provided the cDNA or gDNA that served as material.

Only in-frame clones appear in the TCRdb table, and some are missing; sequencing was by immunoSEQ multiplex PCR. Seen here are 35,000 to 45,000 clones, almost 85% observed once, and the top ten hold more than 12%. This receptor was identified in a human donor in a cohort sampled during active COVID-19. Sequencing was performed on peripheral blood.

CDR3 sequence: CASSLARDYMEQYF. The DNA of the CDR3 is TGTGCCAGCAGCTTAGCGAGGGACTACATGGAGCAGTACTTC. This chain joins TRBV7-6 and TRBJ2-7; 7 bases are a match to TRBD2. The CDR3 loop spans 14 amino acids. Germline V lookup: CDR1 SGHVS, CDR2 FNYEAQ. Trimming took 0 bases from V and 7 from J; bases not matched to a gene: 6.